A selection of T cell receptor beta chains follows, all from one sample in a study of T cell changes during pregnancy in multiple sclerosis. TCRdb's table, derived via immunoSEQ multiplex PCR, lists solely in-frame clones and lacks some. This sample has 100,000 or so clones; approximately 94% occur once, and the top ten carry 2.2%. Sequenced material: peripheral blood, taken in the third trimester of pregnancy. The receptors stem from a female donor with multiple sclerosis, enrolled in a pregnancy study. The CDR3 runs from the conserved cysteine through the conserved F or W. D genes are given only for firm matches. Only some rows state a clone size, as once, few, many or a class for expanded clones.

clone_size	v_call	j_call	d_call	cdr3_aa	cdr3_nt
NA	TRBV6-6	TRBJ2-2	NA	CASRPRETGELFF	TGTGCCAGCAGACCCAGGGAAACCGGGGAGCTGTTTTTT
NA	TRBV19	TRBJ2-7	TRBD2	CASSTLGGGMNEQYF	TGTGCCAGTAGTACCCTCGGGGGAGGGATGAACGAGCAGTACTTC
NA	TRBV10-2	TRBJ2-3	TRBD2	CASYGERERTDTQYF	TGCGCCAGCTATGGTGAGCGGGAGCGGACAGATACGCAGTATTTT
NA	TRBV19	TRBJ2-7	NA	CASSMGHRTSYEQYF	TGTGCCAGTAGTATGGGGCACAGGACATCCTACGAGCAGTACTTC
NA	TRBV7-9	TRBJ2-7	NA	CASSLMRGPYEQYF	TGTGCCAGCAGCTTGATGCGGGGGCCCTACGAGCAGTACTTC
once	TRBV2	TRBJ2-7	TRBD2	CASKGGRYEQYF	TGTGCCAGCAAGGGAGGGAGGTACGAGCAGTACTTC
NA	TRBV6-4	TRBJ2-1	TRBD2	CASSLAGGNNEQFF	TGTGCCAGCAGTCTAGCGGGAGGGAACAATGAGCAGTTCTTC
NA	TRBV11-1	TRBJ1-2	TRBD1	CASSTGVGYGYTF	TGTGCCAGCTCCACAGGGGTCGGCTATGGCTACACCTTC
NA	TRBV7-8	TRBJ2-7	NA	CASSLDPLGGAWNEQYF	TGTGCCAGCAGCTTAGACCCGCTGGGAGGAGCTTGGAACGAGCAGTACTTC
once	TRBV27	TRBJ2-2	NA	CASSSKGHTGELFF	TGTGCCAGCAGTTCAAAGGGGCACACCGGGGAGCTGTTTTTT
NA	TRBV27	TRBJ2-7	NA	CASSFQTSGEQYF	TGTGCCAGCAGTTTCCAGACTAGTGGAGAGCAGTACTTC
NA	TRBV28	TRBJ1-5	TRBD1	CASSPDRTGNSNQPQHF	TGTGCCAGCAGTCCCGACCGGACAGGGAATAGCAATCAGCCCCAGCATTTT
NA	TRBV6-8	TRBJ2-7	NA	CASSPFKIAACSYEQYF	TGTGCCAGCAGTCCTTTTAAGATAGCAGCCTGCTCCTACGAGCAGTACTTC
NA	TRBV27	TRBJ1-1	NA	CASSLSLDTSKAFF	TGTGCCAGCAGTTTAAGCCTAGATACTTCTAAAGCTTTCTTT
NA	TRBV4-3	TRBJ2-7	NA	CASSQDRVNRDEQYF	TGCGCCAGCAGCCAAGATCGGGTAAACAGGGACGAGCAGTACTTC
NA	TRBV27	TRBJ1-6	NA	CASSLGSAHSPLHF	TGTGCCAGCAGTTTAGGCAGTGCCCATTCACCCCTCCACTTT
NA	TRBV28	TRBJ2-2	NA	CASSPDRGELFF	TGTGCCAGCAGCCCTGATAGAGGGGAGCTGTTTTTT
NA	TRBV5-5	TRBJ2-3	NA	CASSLDQGAHTQYF	TGTGCCAGCAGCTTGGATCAGGGTGCCCATACGCAGTATTTT
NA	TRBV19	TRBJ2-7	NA	CASRPGQQSYEQYF	TGTGCCAGCAGGCCCGGACAGCAGTCCTACGAGCAGTACTTC
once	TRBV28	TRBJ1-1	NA	CASSVQRSTEAFF	TGTGCCAGCAGTGTTCAGAGGAGTACTGAAGCTTTCTTT
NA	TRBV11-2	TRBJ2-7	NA	CASSLGGVQGGGLSYEQYF	TGTGCCAGCAGCTTAGGGGGGGTCCAGGGGGGTGGGCTCTCCTACGAGCAGTACTTC
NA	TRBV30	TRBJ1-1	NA	CAWSTGTGEAFF	TGTGCCTGGAGTACAGGGACGGGTGAAGCTTTCTTT
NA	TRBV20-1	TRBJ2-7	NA	CSATNNWEQYF	TGCAGTGCAACCAACAATTGGGAGCAGTACTTC
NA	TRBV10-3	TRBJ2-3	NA	CAIRQGYTSTDTQYF	TGTGCCATCAGACAGGGCTACACTAGCACAGATACGCAGTATTTT
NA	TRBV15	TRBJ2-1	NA	CATSRDFPSGHSYNEQFF	TGTGCCACCAGCAGAGATTTTCCCAGCGGCCATTCCTACAATGAGCAGTTCTTC
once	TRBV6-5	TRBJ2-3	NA	CASSYRGTDTQYF	TGTGCCAGCAGTTATCGGGGCACAGATACGCAGTATTTT
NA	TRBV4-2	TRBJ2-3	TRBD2	CASSQEPSGSTDTQYF	TGTGCCAGCAGCCAAGAACCTAGCGGAAGCACAGATACGCAGTATTTT
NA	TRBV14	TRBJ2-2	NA	CASSRGMRAGELFF	TGTGCCAGCTCTCGGGGTATGAGGGCCGGGGAGCTGTTTTTT
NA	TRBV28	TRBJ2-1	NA	CASSTAGEQFF	TGTGCCAGCAGCACGGCGGGTGAGCAGTTCTTC
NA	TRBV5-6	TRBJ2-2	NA	CASSLGTATGTGELFF	TGTGCCAGCAGCTTGGGGACAGCTACCGGCACCGGGGAGCTGTTTTTT
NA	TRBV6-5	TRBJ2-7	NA	CASSYSPLPVYEQYF	TGTGCCAGCAGTTACTCCCCCCTCCCCGTCTACGAGCAGTACTTC
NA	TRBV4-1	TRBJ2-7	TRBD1	CASSQGVGTGAFSYEQYF	TGCGCCAGCAGCCAAGGAGTGGGGACAGGGGCCTTCTCCTACGAGCAGTACTTC
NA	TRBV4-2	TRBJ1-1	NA	CASSPVGGATNTEAFF	TGTGCCAGCAGCCCCGTCGGGGGGGCGACGAACACTGAAGCTTTCTTT
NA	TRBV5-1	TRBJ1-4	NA	CASSPFFGQSNEKLFF	TGCGCCAGCAGTCCGTTCTTCGGACAGTCCAATGAAAAACTGTTTTTT
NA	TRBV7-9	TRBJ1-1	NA	CASSSWNTEAFF	TGTGCCAGCAGCTCGTGGAACACTGAAGCTTTCTTT